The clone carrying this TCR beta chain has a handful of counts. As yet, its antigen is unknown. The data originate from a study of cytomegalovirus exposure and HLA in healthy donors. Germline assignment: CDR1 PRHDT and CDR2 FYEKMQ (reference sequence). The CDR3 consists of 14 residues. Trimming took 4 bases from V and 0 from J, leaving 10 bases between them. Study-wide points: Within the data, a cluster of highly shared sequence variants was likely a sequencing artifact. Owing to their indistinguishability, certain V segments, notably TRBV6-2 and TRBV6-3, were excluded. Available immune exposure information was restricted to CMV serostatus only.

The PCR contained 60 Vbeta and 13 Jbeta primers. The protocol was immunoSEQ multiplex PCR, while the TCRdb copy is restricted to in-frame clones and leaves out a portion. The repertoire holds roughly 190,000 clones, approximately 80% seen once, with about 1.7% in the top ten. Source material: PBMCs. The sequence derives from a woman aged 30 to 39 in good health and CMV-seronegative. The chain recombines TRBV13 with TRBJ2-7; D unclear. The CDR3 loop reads CASSSSLSSYEQYF. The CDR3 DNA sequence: TGTGCCAGCAGCTCCTCCCTTAGCTCCTACGAGCAGTACTTC.